Included here is one TCR beta chain sequence, with context. The data are from a study of response to subunit inactivated influenza vaccine. Each CDR3 protein gets one entry after TCRdb re-called the RT-PCR reads with MiXCR. Of about 310,000 distinct CDR3 sequences in the sample, around a fifth were seen once. V lost 9 bases and J lost 0, with 3 bases in between. In germline, CDR1 is SEHNR, CDR2 FQNEAQ (reference sequence). CDR3 length: 11 amino acids. The source was PBMCs from blood, collected approximately 22 months after vaccination. The genes are TRBV7-9 and TRBJ2-1; no clear D. The TCR originated in a man aged 50-75 years who received an inactivated influenza vaccine. The CDR3 DNA reads as TGTGCCAGTCGCTCCTACAATGAGCAGTTCTTC. The encoded protein is CASRSYNEQFF.